The 10 T cell receptor beta chains below all came from one sample that was sequenced in a study of T cell responses to AZD1222 COVID-19 vaccine. Measured with immunoSEQ multiplex PCR; TCRdb has only the in-frame clones, and not every one. The table lists over 80,000 clones, 85% to 90% of them singletons. The source material was peripheral blood, sampled on day 0 of AZD1222 vaccination. The receptors were sampled from an adult in good health.

The gene calls are TRBV15 and TRBJ2-7, with D uncertain. CDR3 length equals 14 residues. V was clipped by 4 bases and J by 0 bases, with 10 bases between them. Per germline, CDR1 LNHNV and CDR2 YYDKDF (reference sequence). The chain's CDR3 is CATSKGSSSYEQYF. Here the CDR3 DNA reads TGTGCCACCAGCAAGGGTTCTAGCTCCTACGAGCAGTACTTC.

V is TRBV29-1 and J is TRBJ2-1; 8 nucleotides line up with TRBD2. The junction had 14 bases not matched to a gene; V was cut back by 7 bases and J by 6 bases. The germline gives CDR1 SQVTM, CDR2 ANQGSEA. This CDR3 is built from 15 residues. The CDR3 DNA follows: TGCAGCGCCCTCGGGGGGGACCTCTCAAGCAATGAGCAGTTCTTC. Its translation: CSALGGDLSSNEQFF.

The chain couples TRBV6-4 to TRBJ2-7; D is uncertain. The ends were cut back, 2 bases at V and 7 bases at J, with 3 bases in the middle. CDR1 and CDR2 (germline): MRHNA, SNTAGT. The CDR3 totals 10 residues. CDR3 nucleotides: TGTGCCAGCAGTGACGGTGAGCAGTACTTC. Its translation is CASSDGEQYF.

CDR3 region: CEEGRGDGNQPQHF. CDR3 coding DNA: TGTGAAGAAGGCAGGGGCGATGGCAATCAGCCCCAGCATTTT. V is TRBV7-7 and J is TRBJ1-5; a weak D match, TRBD1 (6 bases). The germline gives CDR1 SSHAT, CDR2 FNYEAQ (reference sequence). The CDR3 totals 14 residues. Full variable domain (rest looked up from reference TRBV7-7 and TRBJ1-5): GAGVSQSPRYKVTKRGQDVTLRCDPISSHATLYWYQQALGQGPEFLTYFNYEAQPDKSGLPSDRFSAERPEGSISTLTIQRTEQRDSAMYRCEEGRGDGNQPQHFGDGTRLSIL.

This chain links TRBV9 with TRBJ2-7; a weak D match, TRBD2 (5 bases). The CDR3 extends over 14 amino acids. CDR1 and CDR2 (germline): SGDLS, YYNGEE. Trimming pared 4 bases from V and 1 base from J, leaving 12 bases between. CDR3 DNA: TGTGCCAGCAGCCCCGAGGGAAGTTCCTACGAGCAGTACTTC. It yields the protein CASSPEGSSYEQYF.

The chain uses TRBV27 and TRBJ1-5, with 7 bases fitting TRBD1. Germline V gene data show CDR1 as MNHEY and CDR2 as SMNVEV (reference sequence). V was pared by 5 bases and J by 6 bases, with 13 bases of the junction left unmatched. CDR3 length: 16 residues. CDR3: CASSDREGFGSQPQHF. In nucleotides, the CDR3 is TGTGCCAGCAGTGACAGGGAAGGCTTCGGCAGTCAGCCCCAGCATTTT.

V and J are TRBV28 and TRBJ2-7; D not resolved. V lost 5 bases and J lost 1, with 3 bases in between. From germline, CDR1 is MDHEN and CDR2 SYDVKM. This CDR3 comprises 11 residues. This CDR3 is CASSGSYEQYF. The CDR3 DNA sequence: TGTGCCAGCAGTGGATCCTACGAGCAGTACTTC.

The V call is TRBV7-2, the J call TRBJ1-3; no firm D call. The CDR3 is 15 amino acids. CDR1 SGHTA and CDR2 FQGNSA come from the germline V gene. Trimming shortened V by 2 bases and J by 0 bases, and 8 bases separated the two germline ends. CDR3 loop: CASSLNSPSGNTIYF. CDR3 DNA sequence: TGTGCCAGCAGCTTAAACAGCCCCTCTGGAAACACCATATATTTT.

A few counts support this clone. The chain employs TRBV5-4 and TRBJ2-7; maybe TRBD2 (6 bases). Between the trimmed V and J ends, which lost 4 bases and 0 bases, there was a span of 8 bases. Germline assignment: CDR1 SGHNT and CDR2 YYREEE (reference sequence). CDR3 length equals 13 residues. The DNA for the CDR3 is TGTGCCAGCAGCACCGGGGGCTCCTACGAGCAGTACTTC. Its protein is CASSTGGSYEQYF.

V usage is TRBV5-1 and J usage is TRBJ2-1; D call uncertain. The germline CDR1 and CDR2 sequences are SGHRS and YFSETQ. The CDR3 is 14 residues long. V lost 4 bases and J lost 0, with 8 bases in between. CDR3 DNA sequence: TGCGCCAGCAGCCCCGCGGACTCCTACAATGAGCAGTTCTTC. Translated: CASSPADSYNEQFF. Drawing the rest from reference TRBV5-1 and TRBJ2-1, the complete variable domain is KAGVTQTPRYLIKTRGQQVTLSCSPISGHRSVSWYQQTPGQGLQFLFEYFSETQRNKGNFPGRFSGRQFSNSRSEMNVSTLELGDSALYLCASSPADSYNEQFFGPGTRLTVL.